This TCR beta chain was recovered during a study of T cells in Graves' hyperthyroidism and ophthalmopathy. V was trimmed by 0 bases and J by 9 bases, leaving 12 bases between them. Germline values: CDR1 MGHRA, CDR2 YSYEKL. CDR3 length equals 15 residues. TCR beta CDR3 regions were amplified from RNA transcripts. HTBI primers were the set used in a first-round RT-PCR of the TCR CDR3. TCRdb independently ran MiXCR on the multiplex PCR reads; one entry per CDR3 protein. The sample has roughly 500,000 distinct CDR3 sequences, 40% to 50% seen once; the top ten hold about 45%. The study, taken as a whole, reports: Also found in blood were most expanded thyroid clonotypes above 0.001.

This clonotype was picked up many times. What it binds is unknown. For the diagnoses, clinical symptoms, serum thyroxine and TRAb, thyroid ultrasound and orbital computed tomography were used. The receptor was derived from an adult woman with Graves' disease, either hyperthyroidism or ophthalmopathy (not recorded which). Specimen: peripheral blood or thyroid tissue (not recorded which). The chain carries TRBV4-1 and TRBJ1-6, with D maybe TRBD1 (6 bases). The chain's CDR3 is CASSQDQGRSSPLHF. The CDR3 coding sequence is TGCGCCAGCAGCCAAGATCAGGGGCGGAGTTCACCCCTCCACTTT.